This T cell receptor beta chain was found in a study of T-cell memory formation after mild COVID-19. Via MiXCR, TCRdb re-called the 5' RACE reads, giving one row per CDR3 protein. This sample has some 88,000 distinct CDR3 sequences, with roughly 23% found just once. CDR1 and CDR2 from the germline V gene are KGHSH and LQKENI. The V and J ends lost 3 bases and 4 bases respectively, with 15 bases between them. The CDR3 totals 15 residues. This TCR derives from a man aged 18 to 29 who had mild COVID-19 (a few samples of this study predate the infection). Cell type and time point are not known. Material for sequencing was PBMCs or a T cell subset sorted from them (not recorded which). This chain uses TRBV18 with TRBJ1-1; weak D call: TRBD1 (5 bases). This CDR3 reads CASSPRDDGITEAFF. In DNA form, the CDR3 reads TGTGCCAGCTCACCCCGGGACGACGGAATCACTGAAGCTTTCTTT.